One sample yielded the 10 T cell receptor beta chains listed below, sequenced in a study of blood T cell repertoires in COVID-19. Using immunoSEQ multiplex PCR, the repertoire was profiled, and TCRdb retains in-frame clones only, with some absent. This table holds approximately 240,000 clones, 65% to 85% found once. The sequenced sample was peripheral blood. The source is a woman younger than 45 with COVID-19, enrolled during active disease.

J is TRBJ1-2 and V is TRBV24-1, with 12 positions matching TRBD1. The CDR3 extends over 16 amino acids. CDR1 KGHDR and CDR2 SFDVKD come from the germline V gene. Unmatched junction bases numbered 9, after V lost 3 bases and J lost 8 bases. The CDR3 region is CATSDAGTGGAGGYTF. CDR3 nucleotides: TGTGCCACCAGTGATGCCGGGACAGGGGGCGCGGGGGGCTACACCTTC.

The chain uses TRBV5-1 and TRBJ2-3, with 8 bases fitting TRBD2. This CDR3 region has 16 residues. Germline-derived CDR1 and CDR2 are SGHRS and YFSETQ. J lost 2 bases, V lost 2 bases, and 7 bases had no gene match. The CDR3 protein is CASSLVIAGPTDTQYF. As DNA, the CDR3 is TGCGCCAGCAGCTTAGTGATAGCGGGGCCCACAGATACGCAGTATTTT.

The chain has TRBV2 and TRBJ2-5; 8 nucleotides agree with TRBD1. J was trimmed by 5 bases and V by 6 bases; bases with no gene match: 2. The CDR3 loop spans 12 amino acids. Germline CDR1 and CDR2: SNHLY and FYNNEI. Here the CDR3 reads CASSGQGETQYF. The CDR3 DNA sequence: TGTGCCAGCAGCGGACAGGGCGAGACCCAGTACTTC.

The chain employs TRBV9 and TRBJ2-7; 10 nucleotides align to TRBD1. The CDR3 covers 17 residues. V was pared by 0 bases and J by 2 bases, with 8 bases of the junction left unmatched. In germline, CDR1 is SGDLS, CDR2 YYNGEE. The CDR3 bases are TGTGCCAGCAGCGTAGCGGTCGGGACAGGGGAGACCTACGAGCAGTACTTC. Translated: CASSVAVGTGETYEQYF.

The chain carries TRBV2 and TRBJ1-1; 10 positions agree with TRBD1. Germline CDR1 reads SNHLY; CDR2 reads FYNNEI. This CDR3 comprises 14 residues. After removal of 7 bases from V and 5 bases from J, the junction contained 7 bases not matched to a gene. The CDR3 reads CASNRQGARTEAFF. The CDR3 region has the DNA TGTGCCAGCAACAGACAGGGGGCGAGGACTGAAGCTTTCTTT.

The chain employs TRBV7-2 and TRBJ2-5; a weak D match, TRBD2 (6 bases). Germline CDR1 and CDR2: SGHTA and FQGNSA. Trimming removed 2 bases from V and 5 bases from J, with 15 bases in between. The CDR3 sequence is 15 residues long. CDR3 region: CASSLRWREGETQYF. The CDR3 nucleotides are TGTGCCAGCAGCTTAAGGTGGCGGGAAGGGGAGACCCAGTACTTC.

The rearrangement uses TRBV18 and TRBJ2-7; 10 nucleotides align to TRBD2. J lost 0 bases, V lost 3 bases, and 2 bases had no gene match. The CDR3 is made up of 15 amino acids. Looked up from germline, CDR1 is KGHSH and CDR2 is LQKENI. CDR3 loop: CASSPSGGASYEQYF. Here the CDR3 DNA reads TGTGCCAGCTCACCCAGCGGGGGGGCCTCCTACGAGCAGTACTTC.

The gene calls are TRBV7-5 and TRBJ2-6; the D call of TRBD2 is as the table states it, not checked on the DNA. TRBV7-5 is a pseudogene locus. This CDR3 is built from 16 residues. For the CDR3, the DNA is TGTGTCAGAAGCGACCGACTCCCCTCTGGGGCCAACGTCCTGACTTTC. Translation gives CVRSDRLPSGANVLTF.

V gene TRBV21-1 combines with J gene TRBJ2-5; TRBD2, as called in the table, went unchecked against the DNA. TRBV21-1 is marked as a pseudogene. This CDR3 spans 16 amino acids. CDR3 in amino acids: CASSRQGGVGRETQYF. In DNA form, the CDR3 reads TGTGCCAGCAGCCGCCAAGGCGGGGTCGGGAGGGAGACCCAGTACTTC.

The genes are TRBV14 and TRBJ1-6; tentative D call: TRBD1 (5 bases). V lost 3 bases to trimming and J lost 7 bases, with 10 bases between them. CDR3 length: 14 amino acids. Germline loops: CDR1 SGHDN, CDR2 FVKESK. CDR3: CASSQGQINSPLHF. The CDR3 region has the DNA TGTGCCAGCAGCCAGGGGCAGATCAATTCACCCCTCCACTTT. The full variable domain, completed using reference TRBV14 and TRBJ1-6, is EAGVTQFPSHSVIEKGQTVTLRCDPISGHDNLYWYRRVMGKEIKFLLHFVKESKQDESGMPNNRFLAERTGGTYSTLKVQPAELEDSGVYFCASSQGQINSPLHFGNGTRLTVT.